The source of this TCR beta chain is a study of cytomegalovirus exposure and HLA in healthy donors. Regarding this clone: The antigen is undetermined.

The PCR was carried out with 60 Vbeta primers and 13 Jbeta primers. Under the authors' procedure: Counted up in a later analysis, unique TCR beta chains came to some 80 million, with about 9.9 million shared. Some clones are missing from TCRdb's copy, which holds only in-frame ones; the method was immunoSEQ multiplex PCR. D and trimming come from the DNA, and the V and J calls and clone size come from that table. Here the sample spans some 120,000 clones, about three quarters being singletons. General study findings and limits: On later analysis, the bulk of CMV-associated TCR beta chains appeared to be HLA-restricted. Some segments of the V type, notably TRBV6-2 and TRBV6-3, were excluded as indistinguishable. Later work associated roughly 15,000 TCR beta sequences with HLA alleles at 0.05 false discovery rate.

The CDR3 has 14 amino acids. Trimming stripped 3 bases from V and 6 bases from J, with 12 bases between. Per germline, CDR1 MNHEY and CDR2 SMNVEV (reference sequence). The specimen sequenced was PBMCs. This clonotype originated in a woman between 35 and 50 years old in good health and CMV-seronegative. V usage is TRBV27 and J usage is TRBJ2-1; D might be TRBD2 (7 bases). CDR3 protein: CASSFLGGVNEQFF. In DNA form, the CDR3 reads TGTGCCAGCAGTTTTTTAGGGGGGGTCAATGAGCAGTTCTTC.